The 13 T cell receptor beta chains listed next were all sequenced from one sample in a study of post-analysis software for immune sequencing data. These receptors are not linked to any known antigen. Included in the TCR beta cDNA libraries were unique molecular identifiers. TCRdb itself ran the PCR reads through MiXCR, one entry per CDR3 protein. The sample consists of under 200,000 distinct CDR3 sequences, 29% of them appearing once. Study-wide results and caveats: Five or six TRBV segments were significantly more frequent in patients than in controls. TRBV5-6, TRBV5-1 and TRBV20-1 were among these segments.

The specimen sequenced was blood. The source of these receptors is a girl aged 2-17 years with multiple sclerosis.

V and J are TRBV2 and TRBJ2-3; D perhaps matches TRBD2 (5 bases). CDR3 length equals 17 residues. V lost 2 bases to trimming and J lost 0 bases, with 15 bases between them. Germline-derived CDR1 and CDR2 are SNHLY and FYNNEI. This CDR3 is CASSELIRGHSTDTQYF. CDR3 DNA sequence: TGTGCCAGCAGTGAACTAATTCGAGGGCACAGCACAGATACGCAGTATTTT.

At least ten counts were recorded for this clonotype. The genes are TRBV27 and TRBJ2-7, with TRBD2 as a possible D gene (6 bases). Germline V gene sequence: CDR1 MNHEY, CDR2 SMNVEV (reference sequence). The CDR3 has 13 residues. V gave up 6 bases and J gave up 0 bases, with 9 bases separating them. The CDR3: CASRRGRSYEQYF. CDR3 nucleotide sequence: TGTGCCAGCAGGCGGGGCCGCTCCTACGAGCAGTACTTC.

This clonotype has only a few counts. The J gene is TRBJ2-5, the V gene TRBV5-1, with D possibly TRBD2 on 7 matching bases. Germline values: CDR1 SGHRS, CDR2 YFSETQ. The ends were cut back, 5 bases at V and 5 bases at J, with 22 bases in the middle. This CDR3 is built from 16 residues. DNA of the CDR3: TGCGCCAGCAGTTCCTGGGCCCAACAGGGAGGGGAGACCCAGTACTTC. Translation gives CASSSWAQQGGETQYF.

CDR3 DNA sequence: TGTGCCAGCACGAGTCGGACGGTGAATAATTCACCCCTCCACTTT. It encodes CASTSRTVNNSPLHF. The chain carries TRBV27 and TRBJ1-6; D unresolved. Trimming took 7 bases from V and 5 from J, leaving 15 bases between them. This CDR3 is built from 15 residues. Germline lookup yields CDR1 MNHEY and CDR2 SMNVEV (reference sequence).

This clonotype occurred a few times. V usage is TRBV11-2 and J usage is TRBJ2-3, with a tentative D call TRBD1 (5 bases). The CDR3 totals 16 residues. CDR1 is SGHAT, CDR2 FQNNGV, per germline. V dropped 5 bases and J dropped 2 bases, with 17 bases sitting between them. The CDR3 region is CASSPLTPDITDTQYF. The CDR3 nucleotides are TGTGCCAGCAGCCCCCTCACGCCGGACATCACAGATACGCAGTATTTT. Together with reference TRBV11-2 and TRBJ2-3, the CDR3 gives the full variable domain: EAGVAQSPRYKIIEKRQSVAFWCNPISGHATLYWYQQILGQGPKLLIQFQNNGVVDDSQLPKDRFSAERLKGVDSTLKIQPAKLEDSAVYLCASSPLTPDITDTQYFGPGTRLTVL.

Note on this clonotype: This may stem from a read error, because a much larger clone lies one nucleotide away. This chain links TRBV7-8 with TRBJ2-1, with 7 positions matching TRBD2. The J call may be incorrect, as the DNA end agrees better with TRBJ2-7. In germline, CDR1 is SGHVS, CDR2 FQNEAQ. CDR3 size: 15 residues. Here the CDR3 reads CASSSLLAAYNEQYF. CDR3 DNA: TGTGCCAGCAGCTCACTCCTAGCGGCCTACAATGAGCAGTACTTC.

This clonotype was recorded many times. Written as DNA, the CDR3 is TGCAGTGCCAAGGGACTAGCGGGGCCTTGGGAGCAGTACTTC. Protein product: CSAKGLAGPWEQYF. The chain carries TRBV20-1 and TRBJ2-7, with 13 bases that match TRBD2. This CDR3 has 14 residues. CDR1 is DFQATT, CDR2 SNEGSKA, per germline (reference sequence). V gave up 6 bases and J gave up 7 bases; unmatched junction bases: 9.

This clonotype was picked up a small number of times. The V gene is TRBV7-2, the J gene TRBJ2-2; no definite D call. CDR1 and CDR2 from the germline V gene are SGHTA and FQGNSA. The CDR3 runs 15 residues. Trimming took off 1 base at V and 7 bases at J, with 13 bases between the two ends. The DNA for the CDR3 is TGTGCCAGCAGCTTAGGGGCCCACTCGGGCGGGGAGCTGTTTTTT. Protein: CASSLGAHSGGELFF.

CDR3 bases: TGTGCCAGCAGCCACAATCCGGGACAGGGGGGAACCGGGGAGCTGTTTTTT. Its translation is CASSHNPGQGGTGELFF. V is TRBV5-4 and J is TRBJ2-2; TRBD1 matches 11 bases. The V segment lost 4 bases and the J segment 5 bases; nucleotides outside the gene matches: 10. Looked up from germline, CDR1 is SGHNT and CDR2 is YYREEE (reference sequence). The CDR3 has 17 residues.

Concerning this clonotype: This clone may be a read error of a much larger clone one base away. The chain links TRBV5-1 to TRBJ2-5; possibly TRBD1 for D (5 bases). CDR1 is SGHRS and CDR2 is YFSETQ in the germline V gene. Between the trimmed V and J ends, which lost 6 bases and 3 bases, there was a span of 18 bases. This CDR3 is 15 amino acids long. CDR3 bases: TGCGCCAGCACCCAGGGTCAGACGTTCAAAGAGACCCAGTACTTC. Its protein is CASTQGQTFKETQYF.

This clonotype was observed a handful of times. The chain has TRBV5-1 and TRBJ1-1; D may be TRBD1 (6 bases). CDR3 length equals 15 residues. Looked up from germline, CDR1 is SGHRS and CDR2 is YFSETQ. Trimming shortened V by 0 bases and J by 4 bases, and 13 bases separated the two germline ends. The CDR3 sequence is CASSLVSGAGTEAFF. CDR3 DNA: TGCGCCAGCAGCTTGGTTTCAGGGGCCGGCACTGAAGCTTTCTTT.

The V call is TRBV7-2, the J call TRBJ1-1; 10 nucleotides agree with TRBD1. Unmatched junction bases numbered 5, after V lost 5 bases and J lost 5 bases. Germline CDR1 and CDR2: SGHTA and FQGNSA. The CDR3 length is 14 residues. CDR3 DNA sequence: TGTGCCAGCAGCCTGTGGACAGGGGGAACTGAAGCTTTCTTT. Translated, it gives CASSLWTGGTEAFF.

This clonotype was counted only a few times. The rearrangement links TRBV7-6 to TRBJ2-5; the D call may be TRBD1 or TRBD2 (5 bases each). The CDR3 is made up of 14 amino acids. The V gene lost 1 base and the J gene lost 4 bases, with 10 bases spanning the gap. Germline V lookup: CDR1 SGHVS, CDR2 FNYEAQ. This CDR3 is CASSLGGAGETQYF. CDR3 nucleotide sequence: TGTGCCAGCAGCTTAGGTGGGGCGGGAGAGACCCAGTACTTC.